Below, 20 T cell receptor beta chains from the same sample are listed, as sequenced in a study of blood T cell repertoires in COVID-19. Assay used: immunoSEQ multiplex PCR; TCRdb lists only in-frame clones, some missing. The table lists tens of thousands of clones, 83% of them singletons. Material for sequencing was peripheral blood. Every receptor here comes from a human donor in a cohort sampled during active COVID-19.

The chain carries TRBV5-4 and TRBJ2-3, with a possible D match to TRBD2 (6 bases). Germline-derived CDR1 and CDR2 are SGHNT and YYREEE (reference sequence). V lost 0 bases and J 1 base, leaving 9 bases between the germline ends. There are 15 residues in the CDR3. The CDR3 protein is CASSLALAGTDTQYF. In DNA form, the CDR3 reads TGTGCCAGCAGCTTGGCCTTAGCGGGCACAGATACGCAGTATTTT. The full variable domain, rest sourced from reference TRBV5-4 and TRBJ2-3, is ETGVTQSPTHLIKTRGQQVTLRCSSQSGHNTVSWYQQALGQGPQFIFQYYREEENGRGNFPPRFSGLQFPNYSSELNVNALELDDSALYLCASSLALAGTDTQYFGPGTRLTVL.

The rearrangement uses TRBV5-4 and TRBJ2-7; the D gene is possibly TRBD1 (6 bases). V was shortened by 4 bases and J by 6 bases, with 20 bases between the two germline ends. The germline gives CDR1 SGHNT, CDR2 YYREEE (reference sequence). CDR3 length: 15 amino acids. DNA of the CDR3: TGTGCCAGCAGCGTTCAGGGGATCTCGGCGCGCGAGCAGTACTTC. It codes for CASSVQGISAREQYF.

This clone is a singleton in its sample. The chain joins TRBV29-1 to TRBJ2-7; D is unclear. Trimming cost V 5 bases and J 0 bases, with 5 bases left between them. Germline V gene sequence: CDR1 SQVTM, CDR2 ANQGSEA. This CDR3 is 11 amino acids long. CDR3 loop: CSVHSSYEQYF. The CDR3 DNA reads as TGCAGCGTTCACAGCTCCTACGAGCAGTACTTC.

The rearrangement links TRBV28 to TRBJ2-7, with D possibly matching TRBD2 (7 bases). The CDR3 contains 18 residues. Trimming left V 2 bases short and J 4 bases short, with 24 bases between. CDR1 and CDR2 (germline): MDHEN, SYDVKM. CDR3 protein: CASSLRGNGRGALYEQYF. The CDR3 region has the DNA TGTGCCAGCAGTTTAAGAGGTAATGGACGGGGGGCCCTGTACGAGCAGTACTTC.

This chain links TRBV25-1 with TRBJ1-1; D call uncertain. Germline-derived CDR1 and CDR2 are MGHDK and SYGVNS. There are 11 residues in the CDR3. V was pared by 4 bases and J by 7 bases, with 7 bases between. CDR3 coding DNA: TGTGCCAGCAGTGGGGCCCGTGAAGCTTTCTTT. Translation: CASSGAREAFF.

The rearrangement uses TRBV5-8 and TRBJ2-2, with 9 bases lining up with TRBD1. In germline, CDR1 is SGHTS, CDR2 YDEGEE. This CDR3 is built from 16 residues. The CDR3 region is CFIQGRTGELPGELFF. The DNA of the CDR3 is TGTTTCATACAGGGGAGGACAGGGGAGTTGCCCGGGGAGCTGTTTTTT.

The rearrangement joins TRBV18 to TRBJ2-1; 8 nucleotides line up with TRBD1. With 3 bases clipped from V and 9 bases from J, the junction kept 7 bases outside the gene matches. CDR1 is KGHSH and CDR2 is LQKENI in the germline V gene. CDR3 length: 14 amino acids. The CDR3 nucleotides read TGTGCCAGCTCACCTACGACAGGGGTAGGTGAGCAGTTCTTC. It yields the protein CASSPTTGVGEQFF.

This clone was detected once. The chain carries TRBV28 and TRBJ1-6, with D uncertain. Trimming shortened V by 6 bases and J by 7 bases, and 7 bases separated the two germline ends. Germline CDR1 reads MDHEN; CDR2 reads SYDVKM. The CDR3 has 12 amino acids. The chain's CDR3 is CASRVQNSPLHF. In nucleotides, the CDR3 is TGTGCCAGCAGAGTACAAAATTCACCCCTCCACTTT.

This clone was detected many times. This rearrangement joins TRBV7-9 to TRBJ1-6, with TRBD1 as a possible D gene (5 bases). This CDR3 comprises 14 residues. The germline gives CDR1 SEHNR, CDR2 FQNEAQ (reference sequence). The V and J ends lost 3 bases and 7 bases respectively, with 10 bases between them. CDR3 region: CASSLRQGNSPLHF. The CDR3 DNA sequence: TGTGCCAGCAGCTTGCGGCAGGGAAATTCACCCCTCCACTTT.

This sequence joins TRBV6-6 and TRBJ2-1, with D maybe TRBD1 (5 bases). The V end lost 2 bases, the J end lost 4 bases, and 6 bases lay between the germline ends. This CDR3 has 13 amino acids. Germline CDR1 and CDR2: MNHNY and SVGAGI (reference sequence). This CDR3 is CASSYAGYNEQFF. The CDR3 nucleotides are TGTGCCAGCAGTTACGCAGGGTACAATGAGCAGTTCTTC.

V and J are TRBV3-1 (or the pseudogene TRBV3-2) and TRBJ2-5; 8 nucleotides match TRBD1. The V gene's germline CDR1 is LGHDT and CDR2 YNNKEL (reference sequence). The junction had 8 bases not matched to a gene; V was cut back by 3 bases and J by 5 bases. The CDR3 contains 15 residues. The DNA for the CDR3 is TGTGCCAGCAGCCACGGGCAGGGGGCGAGGGAGACCCAGTACTTC. Translated, it gives CASSHGQGARETQYF.

The V gene is TRBV24-1, the J gene TRBJ2-1; D might be TRBD2 (7 bases). The CDR3 covers 13 residues. Per germline, CDR1 KGHDR and CDR2 SFDVKD. V lost 3 bases, J lost 9 bases, and 11 bases lay in between. CDR3 in DNA: TGTGCCACCAGTGATCGGAGGGGGGGTGAGCAGTTCTTC. It is translated as CATSDRRGGEQFF.

The chain has TRBV9 and TRBJ1-1; TRBD1 might be the D (6 bases). Trimming took 0 bases from V and 3 from J, leaving 12 bases between them. The germline V gene encodes CDR1 SGDLS and CDR2 YYNGEE. The length of the CDR3 is 15 residues. The DNA of the CDR3 is TGTGCCAGCAGCGTAGATGGGGGGGCCTACACTGAAGCTTTCTTT. Translated: CASSVDGGAYTEAFF.

The V and J genes are TRBV4-3 and TRBJ2-7; D unclear. CDR1 and CDR2 from the germline V gene are LGHNA and YSLEER. The CDR3 is 16 amino acids. V was trimmed by 0 bases and J by 0 bases, leaving 12 bases between them. CDR3 in amino acids: CASSQDWQVFSYEQYF. The CDR3, as DNA: TGCGCCAGCAGCCAAGATTGGCAGGTTTTCTCCTACGAGCAGTACTTC.

This chain connects TRBV5-1 to TRBJ1-3; D gene ambiguous. The germline V gene encodes CDR1 SGHRS and CDR2 YFSETQ. The CDR3 length is 14 residues. V lost 1 base and J 0 bases, leaving 5 bases between the germline ends. The CDR3: CASSLSDSGNTIYF. The CDR3 nucleotides are TGCGCCAGCAGCTTGTCAGACTCTGGAAACACCATATATTTT.

This clone is a singleton in its sample. The rearrangement links TRBV5-1 to TRBJ1-6; 8 positions match TRBD1. The CDR3 extends over 17 amino acids. The germline CDR1 and CDR2 sequences are SGHRS and YFSETQ. The V gene end was trimmed by 0 bases and the J gene end by 8 bases; junction bases not matched to a gene: 10. CDR3 sequence reads: CASSLVTGEYVDSPLHF. As DNA, the CDR3 is TGCGCCAGCAGCTTGGTGACAGGGGAGTATGTGGATTCACCCCTCCACTTT.

This rearrangement joins TRBV10-3 to TRBJ2-2; 9 positions agree with TRBD2. Germline CDR1 is ENHRY and CDR2 is SYGVKD. Trimming removed 3 bases from V and 7 bases from J; junction bases left unmatched: 6. The CDR3 length is 15 residues. This CDR3 is CAISDAGGPCGELFF. Here the CDR3 DNA reads TGTGCCATCAGTGACGCGGGGGGGCCGTGCGGGGAGCTGTTTTTT.

The chain joins TRBV5-1 to TRBJ1-1; D remains unclear. Trimming shortened V by 7 bases and J by 5 bases, and 15 bases separated the two germline ends. This CDR3 is built from 13 residues. Germline V gene lookup returns CDR1 SGHRS and CDR2 YFSETQ. The CDR3: CASFGGEGTEAFF. The CDR3 nucleotides read TGCGCCAGCTTCGGCGGGGAGGGTACTGAAGCTTTCTTT.

This rearrangement joins TRBV2 to TRBJ2-1; 8 bases align to TRBD2. The CDR3 spans 14 residues. With 10 bases clipped from V and 4 bases from J, the junction kept 9 bases outside the gene matches. The germline V gene encodes CDR1 SNHLY and CDR2 FYNNEI. As DNA, the CDR3 is TGTGCCACCGAGGGGATAGCGGGGTACAATGAGCAGTTCTTC. Its translation is CATEGIAGYNEQFF.

This clone occurred a few times. The DNA of the CDR3 is TGTGCCAGCAGTTACCCAAGGGGGTCGCTATCCTACGAGCAGTACTTC. Its protein product is CASSYPRGSLSYEQYF. The genes are TRBV6-6 and TRBJ2-7; the D gene is possibly TRBD1 (6 bases). This CDR3 has 16 amino acids. V gave up 2 bases and J gave up 1 base, with 15 bases separating them. Germline loops: CDR1 MNHNY, CDR2 SVGAGI (reference sequence).